A single sample gave rise to the 29 T cell receptor beta chains below, sequenced in a study of cytotoxic CD8 clonotypes in ibrutinib-treated CLL. Here immunoSEQ multiplex PCR was the method, and the copy in TCRdb shows in-frame clones only, minus some. Of roughly 76,000 clones detected, 70% to 90% appear once; the ten largest clones hold roughly 8%. The sequences come from PBMCs, collected at disease progression, from a patient treated with ibrutinib. These receptors all come from a human donor with chronic lymphocytic leukemia.

The V and J genes are TRBV19 and TRBJ1-2; TRBD1 matches at 7 bases. In germline, CDR1 is LNHDA, CDR2 SQIVND (reference sequence). This CDR3 has 18 residues. The V gene end was trimmed by 1 base and the J gene end by 6 bases; junction bases not matched to a gene: 17. The DNA of the CDR3 is TGTGCCAGTAGTATAGCCCAAAATAGCTTTTACAGGGGAGATGGCTACACCTTC. Protein: CASSIAQNSFYRGDGYTF.

The table lists this clone with a few counts. This sequence joins TRBV29-1 and TRBJ2-1; 13 bases agree with TRBD2. Germline loops: CDR1 SQVTM, CDR2 ANQGSEA. The CDR3 consists of 15 residues. With V trimmed by 5 bases and J by 5 bases, 6 bases remained unmatched. CDR3 nucleotide sequence: TGCAGCGTTTCCAGGACTAGCGGGAGAGACAATGAGCAGTTCTTC. Translated: CSVSRTSGRDNEQFF.

V gene TRBV5-4 combines with J gene TRBJ1-2, with D possibly being TRBD1 (5 bases). Germline V CDR1 and CDR2: SGHNT, YYREEE (reference sequence). The CDR3 has 16 residues. The V gene lost 4 bases and the J gene lost 4 bases, with 20 bases spanning the gap. The CDR3, as DNA: TGTGCCAGCAGCCATGCCAAATTCAGGGAAACCTATGGCTACACCTTC. It specifies CASSHAKFRETYGYTF. Complete variable domain (other parts from reference TRBV5-4 and TRBJ1-2): ETGVTQSPTHLIKTRGQQVTLRCSSQSGHNTVSWYQQALGQGPQFIFQYYREEENGRGNFPPRFSGLQFPNYSSELNVNALELDDSALYLCASSHAKFRETYGYTFGSGTRLTVV.

The chain recombines TRBV30 with TRBJ2-1, with 10 bases matching TRBD2. The V and J ends lost 7 bases and 4 bases, in that order; junction bases with no gene match: 10. The length of the CDR3 is 15 residues. Germline V gene sequence: CDR1 GTSNPN, CDR2 SVGIG (reference sequence). CDR3 residues: CASEGLAGVYNEQFF. CDR3 bases: TGTGCCTCCGAAGGTCTAGCGGGGGTATACAATGAGCAGTTCTTC.

This chain links TRBV7-2 with TRBJ2-4, with 7 bases that match TRBD1. The CDR3 length is 17 residues. Germline V gene lookup returns CDR1 SGHTA and CDR2 FQGNSA. V lost 2 bases and J lost 2; bases outside the gene matches: 9. The CDR3 nucleotides are TGTGCCAGCAGCTTATCCCTGACAGGGAGTACCAAAAACATTCAGTACTTC. This sequence encodes CASSLSLTGSTKNIQYF.

This clone was picked up a small number of times. Other DNA variants within this sample encode the same CDR3. The chain employs TRBV19 and TRBJ1-1; D call uncertain. V was shortened by 3 bases and J by 0 bases, with 5 bases between the two germline ends. The V gene's germline CDR1 is LNHDA and CDR2 SQIVND (reference sequence). The CDR3 sequence is 13 residues long. This chain's CDR3 is CASSIVVNTEAFF. DNA for the CDR3: TGTGCCAGTAGTATCGTGGTGAACACTGAAGCTTTCTTT.

This chain uses TRBV5-1 with TRBJ2-1, with TRBD2 as a possible D gene (5 bases). Germline V CDR1 and CDR2: SGHRS, YFSETQ. V was cut by 0 bases and J by 0 bases, with 13 bases left in between. The CDR3 sequence is 17 residues long. The CDR3 region is CASSLVMDSNSYNEQFF. The CDR3 DNA sequence: TGCGCCAGCAGCTTGGTTATGGACTCGAACTCCTACAATGAGCAGTTCTTC.

The chain uses TRBV15 and TRBJ1-2; the D gene is possibly TRBD1 (5 bases). The CDR3 totals 16 residues. From germline, CDR1 is LNHNV and CDR2 YYDKDF (reference sequence). V was trimmed by 3 bases and J by 8 bases, leaving 22 bases between them. The DNA of the CDR3 is TGTGCCACCAGCAGGGCTGGAATTTCGGGGGACGGGGGCTACACCTTC. It yields the protein CATSRAGISGDGGYTF.

The J gene is TRBJ1-4, the V gene TRBV18, with D tentatively TRBD1 (6 bases). V lost 5 bases to trimming and J lost 4 bases, with 11 bases between them. There are 14 residues in the CDR3. Germline CDR1 KGHSH, CDR2 LQKENI. In DNA form, the CDR3 reads TGTGCCAGCTCAGCCCAGGGGTATAATGAAAAACTGTTTTTT. This codes for CASSAQGYNEKLFF.

This sequence joins TRBV7-9 and TRBJ1-3; the D gene is possibly TRBD1 (6 bases). The ends were cut back, 7 bases at V and 7 bases at J, with 17 bases in the middle. The V gene's germline CDR1 is SEHNR and CDR2 FQNEAQ (reference sequence). The CDR3 is 14 amino acids. In nucleotides, the CDR3 is TGTGCCAGCACCACTTGGGCCAGGGGTAACACCATATATTTT. Its translation is CASTTWARGNTIYF.

This rearrangement joins TRBV6-6 to TRBJ2-5; D is possibly TRBD1 (6 bases). CDR3 size: 16 residues. The germline CDR1 and CDR2 sequences are MNHNY and SVGAGI (reference sequence). The ends were cut back, 6 bases at V and 7 bases at J, with 24 bases in the middle. The CDR3 DNA reads TGTGCCAGCAGGGCCACCTCAGACAGGTGGGCAAGGACCCAGTACTTC. Translation gives CASRATSDRWARTQYF.

This rearrangement joins TRBV23-1 to TRBJ2-2, with TRBD1 identical over 8 bases. TRBV23-1 is assigned to the ORF class and has an uncertain function. Trimming removed 2 bases from V and 1 base from J; junction bases left unmatched: 3. The CDR3 sequence is 16 residues long. Here the CDR3 DNA reads TGCGCCAGCAGTCAACCCGGGACAGGGAACACCGGGGAGCTGTTTTTT. Protein: CASSQPGTGNTGELFF.

This clone was observed a handful of times. The chain has TRBV30 and TRBJ1-1; TRBD1 agrees at 11 bases. The CDR3 covers 13 residues. From germline, CDR1 is GTSNPN and CDR2 SVGIG (reference sequence). Written as DNA, the CDR3 is TGTGCGGTGGACAGGGGGCTAGGCACTGAAGCTTTCTTT. This translates into CAVDRGLGTEAFF.

The J gene is TRBJ1-4, the V gene TRBV7-6; D is unclear. Per germline, CDR1 SGHVS and CDR2 FNYEAQ. V was trimmed by 5 bases and J by 7 bases, leaving 14 bases between them. The CDR3 spans 14 residues. In DNA, the CDR3 is TGTGCCAGCAGCCAGGCCCCAAAAGGTGAAAAACTGTTTTTT. Protein: CASSQAPKGEKLFF.

This clone was observed a few times. The gene calls are TRBV5-1 and TRBJ2-1, with 9 positions matching TRBD2. Germline V gene lookup returns CDR1 SGHRS and CDR2 YFSETQ. The CDR3 is 14 amino acids. V was pared by 3 bases and J by 7 bases, with 5 bases of the junction left unmatched. CDR3 sequence reads: CASSSSGASNEQFF. CDR3 nucleotides: TGCGCCAGCAGCTCTAGCGGGGCCTCTAATGAGCAGTTCTTC.

V usage is TRBV4-1 and J usage is TRBJ2-1, with D tentatively TRBD2 (6 bases). The CDR3 covers 17 residues. Trimming cost V 0 bases and J 0 bases, with 12 bases left between them. Germline V gene lookup returns CDR1 MGHRA and CDR2 YSYEKL. The CDR3 DNA follows: TGCGCCAGCAGCCAAGATCAGACTAGGAGCTCCTACAATGAGCAGTTCTTC. The encoded protein is CASSQDQTRSSYNEQFF.

The V and J genes are TRBV10-3 and TRBJ1-5; D is perhaps TRBD1 (5 bases). V was trimmed by 4 bases and J by 2 bases, leaving 12 bases between them. CDR3 size: 15 residues. Germline-derived CDR1 and CDR2 are ENHRY and SYGVKD. CDR3: CAISAFSRGNQPQHF. DNA of the CDR3: TGTGCCATCAGTGCTTTCTCCAGGGGCAATCAGCCCCAGCATTTT.

The V and J genes are TRBV5-1 and TRBJ2-6; no definite D call. The CDR3 contains 17 residues. Trimming took 5 bases from V and 0 from J, leaving 15 bases between them. From germline, CDR1 is SGHRS and CDR2 YFSETQ. In DNA, the CDR3 is TGCGCCAGCAGGTCCGAGGCGCAGGCCTCTGGGGCCAACGTCCTGACTTTC. It encodes CASRSEAQASGANVLTF.

This sequence joins TRBV30 and TRBJ1-3; no clear D. CDR1 GTSNPN and CDR2 SVGIG come from the germline V gene (reference sequence). The CDR3 is 12 amino acids. Trimming removed 8 bases from V and 2 bases from J, with 10 bases in between. CDR3 sequence (DNA): TGTGCCGGAAGGGAAACTGGAAACACCATATATTTT. Protein product: CAGRETGNTIYF.

This chain links TRBV15 with TRBJ1-5; D unclear. Trimming stripped 6 bases from V and 3 bases from J, with 15 bases between. This CDR3 has 15 amino acids. Germline-derived CDR1 and CDR2 are LNHNV and YYDKDF (reference sequence). Written as DNA, the CDR3 is TGTGCCACCAGAGCCGGCGGGTATATCAATCAGCCCCAGCATTTT. Encoded protein: CATRAGGYINQPQHF.

The V gene is TRBV6-6, the J gene TRBJ2-3, with 13 bases that match TRBD2. Trimming cost V 6 bases and J 6 bases; bases outside gene matches: 6. This CDR3 comprises 15 residues. CDR1 MNHNY and CDR2 SVGAGI come from the germline V gene (reference sequence). CDR3 region: CASRRLAGGADTQYF. CDR3 DNA sequence: TGTGCCAGCAGACGACTAGCGGGAGGCGCCGATACGCAGTATTTT.

The gene calls are TRBV21-1 and TRBJ1-3; TRBD1 is the table's D call and was not checked against the DNA. TRBV21-1 is reported as a pseudogene. The CDR3 length is 18 residues. CDR3 DNA: TGTGCCAGCAGCGGGCGACGACGGACAGGGGGCTCTGGAAACACCATATATTTT. Translating it yields CASSGRRRTGGSGNTIYF.

The chain couples TRBV2 to TRBJ2-4, with a possible D match to TRBD1 (5 bases). CDR3 length: 17 residues. Germline-derived CDR1 and CDR2 are SNHLY and FYNNEI. Trimming removed 0 bases at V and 3 bases at J, with 15 bases between. As DNA, the CDR3 is TGTGCCAGCAGTGAAGCGCTTGTCAGGGCGGACAAAAACATTCAGTACTTC. Residues: CASSEALVRADKNIQYF.

The chain is built from TRBV11-2 and TRBJ2-1; weak D call: TRBD2 (5 bases). The germline V gene has CDR1 SGHAT and CDR2 FQNNGV. The CDR3 has 14 residues. The V and J ends lost 4 bases and 6 bases respectively, with 13 bases between them. CDR3 coding DNA: TGTGCCAGCAGCTCAGAGGGTCCTCGCAATGAGCAGTTCTTC. This codes for CASSSEGPRNEQFF.

The chain joins TRBV7-2 to TRBJ2-1; 8 bases fit TRBD2. The V gene end was trimmed by 3 bases and the J gene end by 9 bases; junction bases not matched to a gene: 7. The CDR3 covers 14 residues. CDR1 is SGHTA, CDR2 FQGNSA, per germline. CDR3 in DNA: TGTGCCAGCAGCTTGGGACTAGTCAGGAGTGAGCAGTTCTTC. This gives the protein CASSLGLVRSEQFF.

The chain has TRBV30 and TRBJ2-5; TRBD2 matches 7 bases. V lost 4 bases and J lost 2; bases outside the gene matches: 7. The CDR3 is 14 amino acids. Germline CDR1 and CDR2: GTSNPN and SVGIG (reference sequence). Written as DNA, the CDR3 is TGTGCCTGGACACTGGGAGCGGGGCAAGAGACCCAGTACTTC. Its translation: CAWTLGAGQETQYF.

This clone has only one observation. This rearrangement joins TRBV19 to TRBJ1-6; the D is unclear. Trimming took off 0 bases at V and 3 bases at J, with 12 bases between the two ends. Germline CDR1 LNHDA, CDR2 SQIVND (reference sequence). This CDR3 is built from 17 residues. CDR3 nucleotides: TGTGCCAGTAGTATAGATTTTGGCGGTGGCTATAATTCACCCCTCCACTTT. It specifies CASSIDFGGGYNSPLHF.

The gene calls are TRBV10-1 and TRBJ1-1; no clear D. Germline V gene lookup returns CDR1 WNHNN and CDR2 SYGVQD (reference sequence). The CDR3 is 11 amino acids. V shed 1 base and J shed 7 bases, with 4 bases lying between them. CDR3 region: CASSELGEAFF. The CDR3, as DNA: TGCGCCAGCAGTGAGTTGGGTGAAGCTTTCTTT.

The CDR3 bases are TGTGCCAGCAGCTCACAGGGTGCCGGGGAGCTGTTTTTT. Its translation: CASSSQGAGELFF. The chain uses TRBV7-3 and TRBJ2-2; tentative D call: TRBD1 (6 bases). This CDR3 has 13 residues. The ends were cut back, 4 bases at V and 6 bases at J, with 9 bases in the middle. Germline V lookup: CDR1 SGHTA, CDR2 FQGTGA.